Listed below are T cell receptor beta chains from one sample, sequenced in a study of early T cells in non-severe SARS-CoV-2 infection. TCRdb re-analysed the 5' RACE reads in MiXCR, keeping a single row per CDR3 protein. The sample holds around 79,000 distinct CDR3 sequences, about 11% seen once. Material: whole blood, obtained at baseline. The receptors were sampled from an adult who was a healthcare worker with PCR-confirmed SARS-CoV-2 infection or an uninfected control (not recorded which). Each CDR3 is given with its conserved first and last residue. The D gene is left open where the match is weak. Clone sizes are given selectively: once, few, many, or a class where the clone is expanded.

j_call,clone_size,d_call,v_call,cdr3_aa,cdr3_nt
TRBJ2-3,few,.,TRBV5-1,CASSFDRPSTDTQYF,TGCGCCAGCAGCTTCGACAGGCCTAGCACAGATACGCAGTATTTT
TRBJ2-6,many,TRBD1,TRBV12-3/TRBV12-4,CASSSGQRFHSGANVLTF,TGTGCCAGCAGTTCGGGACAGAGATTTCACTCTGGGGCCAACGTCCTGACTTTC
TRBJ1-2,many,.,TRBV25-1,CASGGSNYGYTF,TGTGCCTCCGGAGGTTCAAACTATGGCTACACCTTC
TRBJ2-1,.,.,TRBV6-5,CASSPQVTLPYNEQFF,TGTGCCAGCAGCCCACAGGTGACCTTACCCTACAATGAGCAGTTCTTC
TRBJ1-5,.,.,TRBV12-3/TRBV12-4,CASSFEGRQPQHF,TGTGCCAGCAGTTTTGAGGGTCGACAGCCCCAGCATTTT
TRBJ2-1,.,TRBD2,TRBV11-2,CASSSGGNEQFF,TGTGCCAGCAGCTCGGGAGGGAATGAGCAGTTCTTC
TRBJ1-4,many,.,TRBV6-2/TRBV6-3,CASSDPTGANEKLFF,TGTGCCAGCAGTGACCCGACAGGAGCAAATGAAAAACTGTTTTTT
TRBJ2-4,many,TRBD1,TRBV24-1,CATSDPGTDSAKNIQYF,TGTGCCACCAGTGATCCAGGGACAGATTCAGCCAAAAACATTCAGTACTTC
TRBJ1-6,.,TRBD1,TRBV25-1,CASSEYAGGFNSPLHF,TGTGCCAGCAGTGAATATGCAGGGGGTTTTAATTCACCCCTCCACTTT
TRBJ2-7,many,.,TRBV7-9,CASSRTADFGEQYF,TGTGCCAGCAGCCGGACAGCCGATTTCGGCGAGCAGTACTTC
TRBJ1-5,few,.,TRBV6-5,CASSPRAGNQPQHF,TGTGCCAGCAGCCCACGGGCGGGCAATCAGCCCCAGCATTTT
TRBJ2-2,few,.,TRBV6-2/TRBV6-3,CASSDGHSNTGELFF,TGTGCCAGCAGTGACGGACATTCGAACACCGGGGAGCTGTTTTTT
TRBJ1-1,.,.,TRBV28,CAARGVSMNTEAFF,TGTGCCGCCAGGGGAGTGAGTATGAACACTGAAGCTTTCTTT
TRBJ1-2,.,TRBD1,TRBV10-3,CAISPDRDGYGYTF,TGTGCCATCAGTCCTGACAGGGACGGCTATGGCTACACCTTC
TRBJ1-2,many,.,TRBV29-1,CSVEDRGSNYGYTF,TGCAGCGTTGAAGATCGAGGCAGTAACTATGGCTACACCTTC
TRBJ2-7,few,.,TRBV29-1,CSVRPAQGTYEQYF,TGCAGCGTAAGGCCGGCCCAGGGAACCTACGAGCAGTACTTC
TRBJ2-2,many,TRBD1,TRBV6-5,CASRWTGNTGELFF,TGTGCCAGCAGGTGGACAGGGAACACCGGGGAGCTGTTTTTT
TRBJ1-2,many,.,TRBV18,CASSLRTEGYTF,TGTGCCAGCTCACTCCGGACAGAAGGCTACACCTTC
TRBJ1-6,few,TRBD1,TRBV20-1,CSAGTGPRSPLHF,TGCAGTGCCGGGACAGGGCCCCGTTCACCCCTCCACTTT
TRBJ2-5,few,TRBD2,TRBV7-3,CASSLNGGVQETQYF,TGTGCCAGCAGCTTAAACGGGGGGGTCCAAGAGACCCAGTACTTC
TRBJ2-2,many,TRBD2,TRBV25-1,CASSEIGRDTGELFF,TGTGCCAGCAGTGAAATAGGGAGGGACACCGGGGAGCTGTTTTTT
TRBJ2-1,many,TRBD2,TRBV6-1,CASSEGSSGVDEQFF,TGTGCCAGCAGTGAAGGGTCTAGCGGGGTCGATGAGCAGTTCTTC
TRBJ2-1,many,TRBD2,TRBV28,CASSPLSGSGYNEQFF,TGTGCCAGCAGTCCCCTTAGCGGGTCGGGCTACAATGAGCAGTTCTTC
TRBJ2-3,.,.,TRBV30,CAWVQGAGTDTQYF,TGTGCCTGGGTACAAGGGGCTGGCACAGATACGCAGTATTTT
TRBJ1-1,many,TRBD1,TRBV5-6,CASSYVTGGTEAFF,TGTGCCAGCAGCTACGTTACAGGGGGCACTGAAGCTTTCTTT
TRBJ2-1,many,TRBD2,TRBV13,CASSRRVAGGGEQFF,TGTGCCAGCAGCCGCCGAGTAGCGGGGGGTGGGGAGCAGTTCTTC
TRBJ2-2,many,.,TRBV6-1,CASTANRQVPGELFF,TGTGCCAGCACAGCTAATAGACAGGTCCCCGGGGAGCTGTTTTTT
TRBJ2-1,few,TRBD2,TRBV5-6,CASSRGSGGAGEQFF,TGTGCCAGCAGCCGTGGGAGCGGGGGGGCCGGTGAGCAGTTCTTC
TRBJ1-2,few,.,TRBV5-5,CASSLAAAILSYTF,TGTGCCAGCAGCTTGGCGGCAGCGATTTTGAGCTACACCTTC
TRBJ1-1,.,.,TRBV29-1,CSTAEGSSNTEAFF,TGCAGCACCGCAGAGGGAAGTAGTAACACTGAAGCTTTCTTT
TRBJ2-1,.,.,TRBV20-1,CSASQASGAYNEQFF,TGCAGTGCTAGCCAGGCCTCAGGGGCCTACAATGAGCAGTTCTTC
TRBJ2-7,many,.,TRBV3-1,CASSQDRVMHEQYF,TGTGCCAGCAGCCAAGACAGGGTGATGCACGAGCAGTACTTC
TRBJ2-1,.,TRBD2,TRBV29-1,CSVRGRGGRVSYNEQFF,TGCAGCGTTAGAGGGCGGGGGGGCCGAGTCTCCTACAATGAGCAGTTCTTC
TRBJ1-1,many,.,TRBV29-1,CSVENTEAFF,TGCAGCGTTGAGAACACTGAAGCTTTCTTT
TRBJ2-7,few,.,TRBV2,CASSEAGAGSYEQYF,TGTGCCAGCAGTGAAGCCGGGGCAGGTTCCTACGAGCAGTACTTC
TRBJ2-2,many,.,TRBV7-6,CASSAAEGLTGELFF,TGTGCCAGCAGCGCCGCGGAGGGGCTCACCGGGGAGCTGTTTTTT
TRBJ1-4,many,.,TRBV5-8,CASSLAGGRGEKLFF,TGTGCCAGCAGCTTGGCCGGGGGGCGCGGTGAAAAACTGTTTTTT
TRBJ2-1,few,TRBD2,TRBV7-9,CASSPRGGRNEQFF,TGTGCCAGCAGCCCCCGGGGGGGCAGGAATGAGCAGTTCTTC
TRBJ1-2,many,.,TRBV27,CASKTGEEGRGYTF,TGTGCCAGCAAAACCGGGGAGGAAGGGCGAGGCTACACCTTC
TRBJ2-1,many,.,TRBV5-1,CASSLEEGYNEQFF,TGCGCCAGCAGCTTGGAAGAGGGTTACAATGAGCAGTTCTTC
TRBJ2-5,few,.,TRBV11-2,CASGLTETQYF,TGTGCCAGCGGACTTACGGAGACCCAGTACTTC
TRBJ1-4,.,.,TRBV18,CASSPSGINEKLFF,TGTGCCAGCTCACCATCAGGGATTAATGAAAAACTGTTTTTT
TRBJ1-1,few,.,TRBV29-1,CSVANTEAFF,TGCAGCGTTGCTAACACTGAAGCTTTCTTT
TRBJ1-4,few,.,TRBV20-1,CSAILGEKLFF,TGCAGTGCTATACTGGGGGAAAAACTGTTTTTT
TRBJ2-3,.,.,TRBV21-1,CASSAEARHTSTDTQYF,TGTGCCAGCAGCGCAGAGGCGAGACACACTAGCACAGATACGCAGTATTTT
TRBJ1-1,many,.,TRBV9,CASSEPAEAFF,TGTGCCAGCAGCGAGCCAGCCGAAGCTTTCTTT
TRBJ2-1,few,.,TRBV4-1,CASSHDFRDLSYNEQFF,TGCGCCAGCAGCCACGATTTCCGGGACCTCTCCTACAATGAGCAGTTCTTC
TRBJ2-1,few,.,TRBV7-9,CASSLSFGANYNEQFF,TGTGCCAGCAGCTTGAGCTTTGGGGCCAACTACAATGAGCAGTTCTTC